This TCR beta chain was recovered during a study of cytomegalovirus exposure and HLA in healthy donors. The V gene lost 3 bases and the J gene lost 7 bases, with 13 bases spanning the gap. The CDR3 spans 14 residues. The V gene's germline CDR1 is MNHEY and CDR2 SVGAGI. A multiplex PCR was run with 60 Vbeta primers and 13 Jbeta primers. Method: immunoSEQ multiplex PCR; TCRdb's copy keeps in-frame clones and lacks some. The repertoire holds 60,000 or so clones, with approximately 75% as singletons. This clone was observed a handful of times. The antigen remains undetermined. Notes on the study in general: An analysis done earlier found most TCR beta V segments productive about 87% or about 30% of the time.

The gene calls are TRBV6-5 and TRBJ2-1; D not resolved. The specimen was PBMCs. The TCR comes from a woman aged 40 to 50 in good health and CMV-seropositive. In nucleotides, the CDR3 is TGTGCCAGCAGTTATGAGTCTTCGCGGAATGAGCAGTTCTTC. As protein: CASSYESSRNEQFF.